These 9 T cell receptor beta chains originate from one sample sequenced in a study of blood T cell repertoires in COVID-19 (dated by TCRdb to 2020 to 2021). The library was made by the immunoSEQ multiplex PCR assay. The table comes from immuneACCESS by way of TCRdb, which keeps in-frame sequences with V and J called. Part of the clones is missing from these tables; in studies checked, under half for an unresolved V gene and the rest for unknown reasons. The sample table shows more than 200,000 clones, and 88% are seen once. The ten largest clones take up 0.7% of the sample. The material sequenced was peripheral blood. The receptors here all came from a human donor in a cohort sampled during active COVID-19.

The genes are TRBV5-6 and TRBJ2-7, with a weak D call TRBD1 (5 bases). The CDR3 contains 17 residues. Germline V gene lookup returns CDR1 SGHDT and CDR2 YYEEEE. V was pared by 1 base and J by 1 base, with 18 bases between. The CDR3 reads CASSLSQGLYGSYEQYF. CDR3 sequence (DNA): TGTGCCAGCAGCTTGAGTCAGGGCCTCTACGGGTCCTACGAGCAGTACTTC.

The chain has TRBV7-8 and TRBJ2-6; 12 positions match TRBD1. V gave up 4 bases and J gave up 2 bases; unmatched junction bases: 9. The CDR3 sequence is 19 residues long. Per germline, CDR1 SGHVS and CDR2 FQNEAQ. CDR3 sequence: CASSSHSGTGGAGANVLTF. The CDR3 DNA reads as TGTGCCAGCAGCTCCCACTCCGGGACAGGGGGCGCTGGGGCCAACGTCCTGACTTTC.

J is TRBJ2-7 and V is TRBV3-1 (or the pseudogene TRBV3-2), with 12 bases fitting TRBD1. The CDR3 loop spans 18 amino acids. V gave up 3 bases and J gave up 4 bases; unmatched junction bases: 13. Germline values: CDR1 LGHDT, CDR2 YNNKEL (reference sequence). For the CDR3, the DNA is TGTGCCAGCAGCCAGTCTCCCGGTGGGGGACAGGGGGCGTACGAGCAGTACTTC. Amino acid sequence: CASSQSPGGGQGAYEQYF.

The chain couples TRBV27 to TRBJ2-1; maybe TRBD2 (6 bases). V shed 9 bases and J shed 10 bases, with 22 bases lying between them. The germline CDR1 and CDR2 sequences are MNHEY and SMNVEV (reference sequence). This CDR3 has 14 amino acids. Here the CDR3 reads CASQLERAALEQFF. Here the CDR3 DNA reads TGTGCCAGTCAGTTAGAGCGGGCGGCTCTGGAGCAGTTCTTC.

The CDR3 loop reads CASSMQGLRDTIYF. DNA for the CDR3: TGTGCCAGTAGTATGCAAGGCCTGAGGGACACCATATATTTT. V is TRBV19 and J is TRBJ1-3, with D unclear. Germline V gene sequence: CDR1 LNHDA, CDR2 SQIVND (reference sequence). Trimming pared 3 bases from V and 8 bases from J, leaving 14 bases between. The CDR3 has 14 residues.

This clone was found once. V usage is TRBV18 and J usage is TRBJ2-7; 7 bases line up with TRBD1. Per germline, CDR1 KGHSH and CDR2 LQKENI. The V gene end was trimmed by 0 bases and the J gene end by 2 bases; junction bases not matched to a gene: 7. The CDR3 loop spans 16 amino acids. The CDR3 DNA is TGTGCCAGCTCACCACCCTATAACAGGGGAGCCTACGAGCAGTACTTC. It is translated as CASSPPYNRGAYEQYF.

Here the CDR3 reads CASSIPGLAGVYEQFF. In DNA, the CDR3 is TGTGCCAGCAGCATCCCGGGACTAGCGGGAGTTTATGAGCAGTTCTTC. V and J are TRBV21-1 and TRBJ2-1; TRBD2 is the table's D call and was not checked against the DNA. TRBV21-1 has pseudogene status. This CDR3 spans 16 amino acids.

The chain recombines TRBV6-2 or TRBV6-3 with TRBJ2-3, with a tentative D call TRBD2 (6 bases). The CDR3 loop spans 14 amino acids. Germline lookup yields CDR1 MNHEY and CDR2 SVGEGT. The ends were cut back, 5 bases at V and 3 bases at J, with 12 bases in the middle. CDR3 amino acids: CASSRLDRTDTQYF. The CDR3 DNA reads TGTGCCAGCAGTAGACTAGACCGGACAGATACGCAGTATTTT.

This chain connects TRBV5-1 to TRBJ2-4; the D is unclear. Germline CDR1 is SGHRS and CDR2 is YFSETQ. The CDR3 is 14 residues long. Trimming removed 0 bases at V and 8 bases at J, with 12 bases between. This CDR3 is CASSLAGPLDIQYF. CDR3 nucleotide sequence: TGCGCCAGCAGCTTGGCAGGCCCCTTGGACATTCAGTACTTC.